This T cell receptor beta chain was retrieved from a study of Ad26.COV2.S vaccination and SARS-CoV-2 variants. General study findings and limits: Compared with placebo recipients, vaccine recipients had higher spike-specific TCR breadth.

Repertoires were generated with immunoSEQ multiplex PCR, while TCRdb's copy carries only in-frame clones and drops some. The sample consists of about 350,000 clones, 85% of them appearing once. Treatment given: 15 to 20 received Ad26.COV2.S at low or high dose, single or two shots; about 5 received placebo; per-sample allocation not given. After the first vaccine or placebo injection, samples were drawn on day 63. Boston supplied an adult donor aged 18-55 years. This clone was counted between two and nine times. Its specificity is not known. V lost 2 bases to trimming and J lost 9 bases, with 8 bases between them. CDR1 and CDR2 (germline): MGHDK, SYGVNS. The CDR3 is made up of 12 amino acids.

The starting material was peripheral blood, obtained in a trial of Ad26.COV2.S vaccine versus placebo. The rearrangement links TRBV25-1 to TRBJ1-5; no clear D. This TCR was sampled from a person aged 18-65 years who received the Ad26.COV2.S COVID-19 vaccine or a placebo. CDR3 residues: CASSEGLGPQHF. The CDR3 nucleotides read TGTGCCAGCAGTGAAGGTCTCGGGCCCCAGCATTTT.